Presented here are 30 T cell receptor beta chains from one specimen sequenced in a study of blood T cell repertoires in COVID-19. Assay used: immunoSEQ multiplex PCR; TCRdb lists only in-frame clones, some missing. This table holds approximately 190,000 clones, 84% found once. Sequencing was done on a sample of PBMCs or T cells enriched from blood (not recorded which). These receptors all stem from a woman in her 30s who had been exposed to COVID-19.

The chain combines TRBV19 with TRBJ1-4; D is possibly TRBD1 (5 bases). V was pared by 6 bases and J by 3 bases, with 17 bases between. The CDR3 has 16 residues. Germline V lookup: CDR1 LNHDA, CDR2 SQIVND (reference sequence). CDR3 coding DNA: TGTGCCAGTAGCCCGACAGCTACCAAGGCTAATGAAAAACTGTTTTTT. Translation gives CASSPTATKANEKLFF. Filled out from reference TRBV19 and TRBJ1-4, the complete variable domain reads DGGITQSPKYLFRKEGQNVTLSCEQNLNHDAMYWYRQDPGQGLRLIYYSQIVNDFQKGDIAEGYSVSREKKESFPLTVTSAQKNPTAFYLCASSPTATKANEKLFFGSGTQLSVL.

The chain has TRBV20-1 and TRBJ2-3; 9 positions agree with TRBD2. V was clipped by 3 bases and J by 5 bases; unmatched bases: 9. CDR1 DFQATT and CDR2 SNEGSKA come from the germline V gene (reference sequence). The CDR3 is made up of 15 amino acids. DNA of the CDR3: TGCAGTGCTAGTCAGGCGGGGGGGCCTAAAGATACGCAGTATTTT. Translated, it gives CSASQAGGPKDTQYF.

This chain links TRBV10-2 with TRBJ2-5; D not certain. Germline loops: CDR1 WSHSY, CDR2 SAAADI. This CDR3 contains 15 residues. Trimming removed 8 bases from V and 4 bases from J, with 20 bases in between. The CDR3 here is CASQPVSRIAETQYF. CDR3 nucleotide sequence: TGCGCCAGCCAGCCCGTCTCGAGAATAGCAGAGACCCAGTACTTC.

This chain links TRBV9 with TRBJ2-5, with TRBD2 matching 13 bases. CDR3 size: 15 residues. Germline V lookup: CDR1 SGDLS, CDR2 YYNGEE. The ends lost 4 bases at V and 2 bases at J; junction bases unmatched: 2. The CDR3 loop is CASSTGLAGQETQYF. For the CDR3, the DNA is TGTGCCAGCAGCACGGGACTAGCGGGACAAGAGACCCAGTACTTC.

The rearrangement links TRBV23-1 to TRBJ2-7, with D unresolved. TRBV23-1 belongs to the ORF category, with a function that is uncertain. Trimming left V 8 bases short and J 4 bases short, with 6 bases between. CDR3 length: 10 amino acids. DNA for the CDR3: TGCGCCAGCCCCGGGTACGAGCAGTACTTC. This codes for CASPGYEQYF.

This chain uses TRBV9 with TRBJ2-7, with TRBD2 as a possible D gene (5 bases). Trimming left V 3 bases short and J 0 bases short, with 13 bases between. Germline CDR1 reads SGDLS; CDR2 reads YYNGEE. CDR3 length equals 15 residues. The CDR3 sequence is CASSGGEAFSYEQYF. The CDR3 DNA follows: TGTGCCAGCAGCGGGGGAGAAGCATTCTCCTACGAGCAGTACTTC. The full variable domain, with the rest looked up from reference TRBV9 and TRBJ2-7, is DSGVTQTPKHLITATGQRVTLRCSPRSGDLSVYWYQQSLDQGLQFLIQYYNGEERAKGNILERFSAQQFPDLHSELNLSSLELGDSALYFCASSGGEAFSYEQYFGPGTRLTVT.

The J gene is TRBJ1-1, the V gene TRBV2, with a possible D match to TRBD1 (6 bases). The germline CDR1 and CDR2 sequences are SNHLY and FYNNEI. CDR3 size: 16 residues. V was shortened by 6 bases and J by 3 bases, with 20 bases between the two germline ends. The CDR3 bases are TGTGCCAGCAGAGGAGGGGGGGCGGGCACACACACTGAAGCTTTCTTT. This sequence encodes CASRGGGAGTHTEAFF.

Written as DNA, the CDR3 is TGCAGCGTTGTGAAAACAGGAGGAAACACCATATATTTT. As protein: CSVVKTGGNTIYF. The V gene is TRBV29-1, the J gene TRBJ1-3; tentatively, D is TRBD1 (5 bases). CDR3 length: 13 amino acids. V lost 4 bases to trimming and J lost 4 bases, with 11 bases between them. The V gene's germline CDR1 is SQVTM and CDR2 ANQGSEA.

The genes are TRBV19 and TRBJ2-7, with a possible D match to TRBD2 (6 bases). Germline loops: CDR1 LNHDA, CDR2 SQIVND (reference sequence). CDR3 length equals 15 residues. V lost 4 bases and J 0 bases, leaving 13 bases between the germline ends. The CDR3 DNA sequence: TGTGCCAGTAGTACTAAGGAGGGCGCCTCCTACGAGCAGTACTTC. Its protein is CASSTKEGASYEQYF.

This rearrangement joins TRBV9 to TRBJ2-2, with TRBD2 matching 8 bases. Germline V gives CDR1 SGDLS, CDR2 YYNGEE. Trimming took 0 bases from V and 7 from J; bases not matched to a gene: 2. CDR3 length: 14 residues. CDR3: CASSVGTSGGELFF. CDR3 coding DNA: TGTGCCAGCAGCGTAGGAACTAGCGGCGGGGAGCTGTTTTTT.

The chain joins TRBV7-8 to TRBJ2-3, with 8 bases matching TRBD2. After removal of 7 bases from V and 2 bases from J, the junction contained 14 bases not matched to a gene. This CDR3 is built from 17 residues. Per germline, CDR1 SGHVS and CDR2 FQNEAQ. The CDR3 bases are TGTGCCAGCATTAATCAGCGGCTAGCGGGTAACACAGATACGCAGTATTTT. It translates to CASINQRLAGNTDTQYF. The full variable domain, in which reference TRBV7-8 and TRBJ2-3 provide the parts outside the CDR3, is GAGVSQSPRYKVAKRGQDVALRCDPISGHVSLFWYQQALGQGPEFLTYFQNEAQLDKSGLPSDRFFAERPEGSVSTLKIQRTQQEDSAVYLCASINQRLAGNTDTQYFGPGTRLTVL.

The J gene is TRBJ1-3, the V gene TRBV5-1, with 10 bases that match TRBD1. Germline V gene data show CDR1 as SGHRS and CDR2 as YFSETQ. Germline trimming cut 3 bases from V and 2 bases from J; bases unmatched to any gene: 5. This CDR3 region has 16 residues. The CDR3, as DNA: TGCGCCAGCAGCTCGCGACAGGGGGCTGCTGGAAACACCATATATTTT. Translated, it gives CASSSRQGAAGNTIYF.

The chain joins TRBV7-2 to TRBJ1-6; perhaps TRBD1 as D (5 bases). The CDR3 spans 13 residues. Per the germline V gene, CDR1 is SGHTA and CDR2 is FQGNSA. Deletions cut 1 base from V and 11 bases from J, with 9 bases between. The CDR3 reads CASSLGGPTPLHF. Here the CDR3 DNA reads TGTGCCAGCAGCTTAGGGGGCCCGACACCCCTCCACTTT.

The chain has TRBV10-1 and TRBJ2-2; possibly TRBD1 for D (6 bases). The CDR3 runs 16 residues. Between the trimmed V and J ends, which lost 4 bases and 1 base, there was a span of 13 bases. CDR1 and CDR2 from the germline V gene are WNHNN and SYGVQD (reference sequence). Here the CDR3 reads CASSGNRVENTGELFF. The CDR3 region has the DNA TGCGCCAGCAGTGGGAACAGGGTAGAGAACACCGGGGAGCTGTTTTTT.

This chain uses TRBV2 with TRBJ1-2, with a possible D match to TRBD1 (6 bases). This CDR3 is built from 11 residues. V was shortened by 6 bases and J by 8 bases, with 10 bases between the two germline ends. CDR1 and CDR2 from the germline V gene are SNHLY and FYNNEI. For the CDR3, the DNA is TGTGCCAGCAGCAACAGGGAAGGCTACACCTTC. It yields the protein CASSNREGYTF.

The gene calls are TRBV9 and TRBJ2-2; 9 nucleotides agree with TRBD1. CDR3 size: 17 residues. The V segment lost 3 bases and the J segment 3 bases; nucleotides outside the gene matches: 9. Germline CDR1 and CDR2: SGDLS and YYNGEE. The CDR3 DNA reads TGTGCCAGCAGCGCGAGACCGACAGGGGGATACACCGGGGAGCTGTTTTTT. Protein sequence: CASSARPTGGYTGELFF. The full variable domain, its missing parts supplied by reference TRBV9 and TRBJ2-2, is DSGVTQTPKHLITATGQRVTLRCSPRSGDLSVYWYQQSLDQGLQFLIQYYNGEERAKGNILERFSAQQFPDLHSELNLSSLELGDSALYFCASSARPTGGYTGELFFGEGSRLTVL.

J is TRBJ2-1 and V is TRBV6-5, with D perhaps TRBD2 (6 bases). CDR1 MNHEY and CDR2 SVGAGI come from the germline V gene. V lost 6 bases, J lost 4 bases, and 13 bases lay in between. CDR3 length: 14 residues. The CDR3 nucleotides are TGTGCCAGCAGCCCATCGGGACTTTACAATGAGCAGTTCTTC. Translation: CASSPSGLYNEQFF.

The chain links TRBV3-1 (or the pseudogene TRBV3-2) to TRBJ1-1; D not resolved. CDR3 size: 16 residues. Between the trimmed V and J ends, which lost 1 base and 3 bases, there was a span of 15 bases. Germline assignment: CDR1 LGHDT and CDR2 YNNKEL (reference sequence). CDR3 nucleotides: TGTGCCAGCAGCCAAGTACGCGGGTCGACTTACACTGAAGCTTTCTTT. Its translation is CASSQVRGSTYTEAFF.

CDR3 in DNA: TGTGCCAGCAGCCAACGGGGTCCCTACGAGCAGTACTTC. Translation gives CASSQRGPYEQYF. The J gene is TRBJ2-7, the V gene TRBV3-1 (or the pseudogene TRBV3-2), with D possibly matching TRBD2 (5 bases). Trimming pared 2 bases from V and 2 bases from J, leaving 7 bases between. This CDR3 is built from 13 residues. CDR1 and CDR2 (germline): LGHDT, YNNKEL (reference sequence).

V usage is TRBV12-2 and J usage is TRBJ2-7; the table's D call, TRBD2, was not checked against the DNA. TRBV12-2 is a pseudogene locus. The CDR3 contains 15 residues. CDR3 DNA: TGTGCGAGTCAGGAGGGTCTATTACTTCCTAACGAGCAGTACTTC. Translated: CASQEGLLLPNEQYF.

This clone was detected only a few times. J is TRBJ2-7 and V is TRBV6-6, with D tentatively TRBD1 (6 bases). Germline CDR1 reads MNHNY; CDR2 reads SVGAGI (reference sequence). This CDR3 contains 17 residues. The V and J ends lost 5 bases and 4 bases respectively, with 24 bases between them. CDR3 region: CASSPYYRDTTYYEQYF. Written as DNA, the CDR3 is TGTGCCAGCAGTCCCTACTACAGGGACACGACATATTACGAGCAGTACTTC.

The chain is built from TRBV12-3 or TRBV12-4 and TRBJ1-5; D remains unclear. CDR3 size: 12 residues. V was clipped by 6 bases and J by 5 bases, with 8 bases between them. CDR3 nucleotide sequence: TGTGCCAGCAGCCAAGCGCATCAGCCCCAGCATTTT. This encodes CASSQAHQPQHF.

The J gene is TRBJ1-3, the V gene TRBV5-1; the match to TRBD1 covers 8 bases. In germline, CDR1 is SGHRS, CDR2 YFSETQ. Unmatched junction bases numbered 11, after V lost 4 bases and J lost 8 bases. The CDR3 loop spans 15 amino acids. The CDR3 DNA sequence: TGCGCCAGCAGCCCCAACCTTGGACAGGGACACACCATATATTTT. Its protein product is CASSPNLGQGHTIYF.

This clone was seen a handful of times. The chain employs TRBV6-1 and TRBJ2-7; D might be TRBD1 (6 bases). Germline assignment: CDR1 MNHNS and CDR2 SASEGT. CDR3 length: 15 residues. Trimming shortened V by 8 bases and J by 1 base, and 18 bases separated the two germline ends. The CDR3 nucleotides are TGTGCCAGCGTCCCGGTACAGGGAAGATCCTACGAGCAGTACTTC. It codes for CASVPVQGRSYEQYF.

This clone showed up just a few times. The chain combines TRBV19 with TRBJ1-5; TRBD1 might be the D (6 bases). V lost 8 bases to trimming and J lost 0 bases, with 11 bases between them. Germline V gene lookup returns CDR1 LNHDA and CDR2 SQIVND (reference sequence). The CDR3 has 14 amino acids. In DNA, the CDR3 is TGTGCCAGTGGACAGCTTTATAGCAATCAGCCCCAGCATTTT. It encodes CASGQLYSNQPQHF. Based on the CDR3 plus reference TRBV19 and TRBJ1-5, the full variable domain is DGGITQSPKYLFRKEGQNVTLSCEQNLNHDAMYWYRQDPGQGLRLIYYSQIVNDFQKGDIAEGYSVSREKKESFPLTVTSAQKNPTAFYLCASGQLYSNQPQHFGDGTRLSIL.

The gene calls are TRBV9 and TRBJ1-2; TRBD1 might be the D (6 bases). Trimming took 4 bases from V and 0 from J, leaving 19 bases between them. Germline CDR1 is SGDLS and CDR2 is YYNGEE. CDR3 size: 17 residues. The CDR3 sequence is CASSPLDRQLANYGYTF. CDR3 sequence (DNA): TGTGCCAGCAGCCCTCTGGACAGACAGCTCGCTAACTATGGCTACACCTTC.

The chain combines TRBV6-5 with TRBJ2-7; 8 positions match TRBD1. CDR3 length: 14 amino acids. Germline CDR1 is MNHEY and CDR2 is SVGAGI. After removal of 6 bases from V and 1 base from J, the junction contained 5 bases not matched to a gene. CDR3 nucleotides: TGTGCCAGCAGCTATACAGGGGGGTCCTACGAGCAGTACTTC. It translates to CASSYTGGSYEQYF.

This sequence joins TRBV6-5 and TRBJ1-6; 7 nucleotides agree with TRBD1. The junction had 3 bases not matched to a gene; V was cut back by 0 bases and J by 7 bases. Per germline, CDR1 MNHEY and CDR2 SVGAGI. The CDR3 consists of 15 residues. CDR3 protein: CASSYSGQFNSPLHF. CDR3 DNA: TGTGCCAGCAGTTACTCGGGACAGTTCAATTCACCCCTCCACTTT.

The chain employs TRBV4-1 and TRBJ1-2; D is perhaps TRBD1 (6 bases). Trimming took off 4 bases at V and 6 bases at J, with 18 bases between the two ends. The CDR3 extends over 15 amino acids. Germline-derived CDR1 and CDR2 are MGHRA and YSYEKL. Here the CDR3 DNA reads TGCGCCAGCAGCCCCCGGGGGGGCCCTCTAAATGGCTACACCTTC. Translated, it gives CASSPRGGPLNGYTF.

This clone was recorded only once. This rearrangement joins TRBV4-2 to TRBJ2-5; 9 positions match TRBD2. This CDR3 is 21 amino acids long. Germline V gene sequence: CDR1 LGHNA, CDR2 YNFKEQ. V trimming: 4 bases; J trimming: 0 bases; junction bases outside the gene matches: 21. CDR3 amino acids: CASSPHPSTVAGALYQETQYF. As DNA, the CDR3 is TGTGCCAGCAGCCCTCACCCCTCCACAGTAGCGGGGGCCCTGTACCAAGAGACCCAGTACTTC.